Here is one T cell receptor (beta chain) with its context. The target of this receptor is not known. Base qualities were left out, and no much larger clone turns up one base away. Counted from cysteine to phenylalanine, this CDR3 has 14 amino acids. Solely the CDR3 DNA is kept, with 42 bases framed from the first base. CDR1 and CDR2, per the germline V gene (reference sequence), are PRHDT and FYEKMQ. Between the V and J ends, shortened by 8 bases and 4 bases respectively, the junction contains 17 bases. The goal of deep resolution MiSeq sequencing was a depth between 1 in 1 million and 1 in 200,000 T cells, and coverage averaged 10x per clonotype. The immunoSEQ hsTCRB Kit was used to generate TCR beta libraries. In the paper's pipeline: The data were analyzed with ImmunoSEQ Analyzer and ImmunoSEQ Data Assistant, and V, D and J gene assignments followed IMGT definitions. Clonality, with values ranging from 0 to 1, was calculated as one minus the normalized Shannon entropy of productive rearrangement frequencies. Only overrepresented clonotypes making up at least 0.05% of each patient's repertoire were included in the public clonotype analysis. Roughly 13 age-matched healthy donor repertoires from immuneACCESS were used as controls for clonality. This is the immuneACCESS table as TCRdb keeps it, with only in-frame sequences that have V and J called. A part of the clones is gone; compared with another copy, unresolved V genes explain less than half, and the rest is unexplained. The V and J calls and the clone size are those of that table, but D and trimming were determined from the DNA. Present in this sample are approximately 130,000 clones, around 84% of which were seen just once. Clones ranked in the top ten supply 3% to 4% of the sample.

The sample comes from a study of cytotoxic CD8 clonotypes in ibrutinib-treated CLL (dated by TCRdb to the early 2020s). Background for the entire study: The cohort had about a dozen relapsed/refractory and roughly 15 treatment-naive patients; about 17 were IGHV unmutated. Cryopreserved peripheral blood mononuclear cells were obtained before treatment, at response, and at either sustained remission or disease progression. Every remission and progressive disease sample was obtained while ibrutinib was still being received by the patients. Of the 86 people in the trial, approximately 24 had longitudinal samples available. On average, each sample yielded hundreds of thousands of productive templates and 94,082 productive rearrangements. The response samples were drawn at a median of 12 months into treatment, with a range of roughly 6 to 36 months. Responses were partial in roughly 25 patients and complete in 2; after median 68 months follow-up, about 14 stayed in remission and around 12 progressed.

General study outcomes and caveats: At ibrutinib response clonality went up, during sustained remission it held steady, and at progression it dropped back toward baseline. At baseline, clonality was higher than in age-matched healthy donors and showed a strong correlation with circulating CD8+ T-cell counts. Public clonotypes were rare and either contracted or stayed stable during treatment, and the rise in clonality at ibrutinib response reflected the expansion of private clonotypes. Lymph node repertoires were not examined, and the timing of sampling was not matched between patients in sustained remission and those whose disease progressed.

The time point label corresponds to: roughly 25 months on ibrutinib. For TCR beta library preparation, roughly 2 micrograms of genomic DNA were extracted from the cryopreserved PBMCs. Longitudinal blood samples from CLL patients on ibrutinib monotherapy underwent high-throughput TCR beta sequencing. The patients took part in an open-label, single-center phase 2 trial of ibrutinib monotherapy. This sample comprised PBMCs, obtained after 24 months of ibrutinib treatment. The TCR comes from a human donor with chronic lymphocytic leukemia. The chain joins TRBV13 to TRBJ1-1; the D region possibly corresponds to TRBD1 (5 bases align). CDR3 reads: CASGHAGRGTEAFF. In nucleotide form, the sequence is TGTGCCAGCGGGCATGCGGGGCGGGGCACTGAAGCTTTCTTT.